Listed below are T cell receptor beta chains from one sample, sequenced in a study of T cell repertoires in cytomegalovirus infection. These TCRs' antigens remain unknown. TCRdb reanalysed the reads using MiXCR and keeps one entry per CDR3 protein. The data contain more than 55,000 distinct CDR3 sequences, 20% of them singletons. The specimen was CD8+ T cells from cultured PBMCs, collected from culture after CMV antigen stimulation. These receptors were taken from a human donor in good health (CMV status not recorded). Some clones in this sample may be carry-over from other donors' samples. Each CDR3 is given with its conserved first and last residue. D genes are given only for firm matches. Where a row states a size, it is once, few, many or the class of an expanded clone; other rows omit it.

size	D	J	V	CDR3	DNA
few	-	TRBJ2-2	TRBV28	CASSGFPSTGELFF	TGTGCCAGCAGTGGTTTCCCAAGCACCGGGGAGCTGTTTTTT
-	TRBD2	TRBJ2-3	TRBV11-3	CASSFLSGSTDTQYF	TGTGCCAGCAGCTTTCTTAGCGGGTCCACAGATACGCAGTATTTT
few	TRBD1	TRBJ2-3	TRBV12-3/TRBV12-4	CASSLGDRSTDTQYF	TGTGCCAGCAGTTTAGGGGACAGGAGCACAGATACGCAGTATTTT
few	-	TRBJ1-2	TRBV2	CASSPPGSGGGYTF	TGTGCCAGCAGTCCCCCGGGGTCGGGAGGTGGCTACACCTTC
-	TRBD2	TRBJ2-5	TRBV6-1	CASSDGTSGKETQYF	TGTGCCAGCAGTGACGGGACTAGCGGTAAAGAGACCCAGTACTTC
few	-	TRBJ2-2	TRBV4-3	CASSQDSGATGELFF	TGCGCCAGCAGCCAAGATTCAGGGGCCACCGGGGAGCTGTTTTTT
-	-	TRBJ1-1	TRBV6-8	CASSYSPRQAEAFF	TGTGCCAGCAGTTACTCCCCAAGACAGGCTGAAGCTTTCTTT
-	-	TRBJ2-1	TRBV5-6	CASSPGQRSNAQFF	TGTGCCAGCAGCCCCGGACAAAGGAGCAATGCGCAGTTCTTC
-	-	TRBJ1-1	TRBV19	CASSIAGRLNTEAFF	TGTGCCAGTAGTATAGCAGGACGGCTGAACACTGAAGCTTTCTTT
-	-	TRBJ1-5	TRBV4-1	CASSQVLGNQPQHF	TGCGCCAGCAGCCAAGTGCTCGGGAATCAGCCCCAGCATTTT
-	TRBD1	TRBJ1-1	TRBV7-2	CASSETGGTEAFF	TGTGCCAGCAGCGAAACAGGGGGCACTGAAGCTTTCTTT
-	TRBD1	TRBJ2-7	TRBV4-2	CASSQGGGRTGGYEQYF	TGTGCCAGCAGCCAAGGCGGGGGAAGGACAGGGGGCTACGAGCAGTACTTC
few	TRBD1	TRBJ1-2	TRBV7-9	CASSSGWTGPFYGYTF	TGTGCCAGCAGCTCCGGATGGACAGGGCCTTTCTATGGCTACACCTTC
-	TRBD2	TRBJ2-7	TRBV7-7	CASSLREGGSYEQYF	TGTGCTAGCAGCTTACGGGAGGGAGGCTCCTACGAGCAGTACTTC
few	TRBD1	TRBJ1-1	TRBV15	CATSQDRAPNTEAFF	TGTGCCACCAGCCAAGACAGGGCCCCGAACACTGAAGCTTTCTTT
few	TRBD1	TRBJ2-5	TRBV7-8	CASSRLTGGGETQYF	TGTGCCAGCAGCCGCTTGACAGGGGGTGGTGAGACCCAGTACTTC
-	TRBD2	TRBJ2-3	TRBV4-2	CASSQDSSGASTDTQYF	TGTGCCAGCAGCCAAGATTCCAGCGGGGCTAGCACAGATACGCAGTATTTT
few	-	TRBJ2-7	TRBV7-6	CASSLRAGRSSYEQYF	TGTGCCAGCAGCTTAAGGGCAGGTAGGAGCTCCTACGAGCAGTACTTC
-	-	TRBJ1-2	TRBV7-6	CASSPTGPNYGYTF	TGTGCCAGCAGCCCCACAGGGCCGAACTATGGCTACACCTTC
-	TRBD1	TRBJ2-5	TRBV7-6	CASSLRAGGRQETQYF	TGTGCCAGCAGCTTAAGGGCAGGGGGACGCCAAGAGACCCAGTACTTC
-	-	TRBJ1-1	TRBV28	CASSFTGTLNTEAFF	TGTGCCAGCAGTTTCACAGGGACCTTGAACACTGAAGCTTTCTTT
medium-sized	-	TRBJ2-2	TRBV7-2	CASSSRPPNVDSTGELFF	TGTGCCAGCAGCTCCCGTCCCCCTAACGTGGATAGTACCGGGGAGCTGTTTTTT
few	-	TRBJ1-6	TRBV9	CASSGSGVPSGSPLHF	TGTGCCAGCAGCGGAAGCGGGGTTCCTTCGGGGTCACCCCTCCACTTT
once	-	TRBJ1-6	TRBV6-5	CASSPGTGVNSPLHF	TGTGCCAGCAGTCCGGGCACCGGGGTCAATTCACCCCTCCACTTT
few	-	TRBJ2-1	TRBV6-2/TRBV6-3	CASSYSGRTVGSSYNEQFF	TGTGCCAGCAGTTACTCCGGTAGGACAGTCGGAAGCTCCTACAATGAGCAGTTCTTC
-	-	TRBJ1-1	TRBV7-2	CASSLRRTEAFF	TGTGCCAGCAGCTTAAGGAGGACTGAAGCTTTCTTT
few	-	TRBJ2-3	TRBV4-1	CASSQEGVTTDTQYF	TGCGCCAGCAGCCAAGAGGGGGTCACCACAGATACGCAGTATTTT
many	-	TRBJ2-7	TRBV7-2	CASSSSPGAATYEQYF	TGTGCCAGCAGCTCATCCCCCGGGGCAGCTACCTACGAGCAGTACTTC
few	-	TRBJ2-2	TRBV9	CASSVWGGQNTGELFF	TGTGCCAGCAGCGTATGGGGGGGGCAGAACACCGGGGAGCTGTTTTTT
few	-	TRBJ1-2	TRBV6-6	CASSPGLNYGYTF	TGTGCCAGCAGTCCGGGACTCAACTATGGCTACACCTTC
-	-	TRBJ2-7	TRBV7-2	CASSLGVRYEQYF	TGTGCCAGCAGCTTAGGAGTTCGCTACGAGCAGTACTTC
few	TRBD1	TRBJ1-1	TRBV25-1	CASSARQGQNTEAFF	TGTGCCAGCAGTGCTAGACAGGGGCAGAACACTGAAGCTTTCTTT
few	TRBD1	TRBJ1-5	TRBV7-9	CASSTDRERYQPQHF	TGTGCCAGCAGCACGGACAGGGAAAGATATCAGCCCCAGCATTTT
-	TRBD1	TRBJ1-5	TRBV27	CASTPGQGNQPQHF	TGTGCCAGCACTCCGGGACAGGGAAATCAGCCCCAGCATTTT
few	-	TRBJ2-3	TRBV6-2/TRBV6-3	CASETRGVISTDTQYF	TGTGCCAGCGAGACGAGGGGGGTTATTAGCACAGATACGCAGTATTTT
-	-	TRBJ2-5	TRBV7-6	CASSPYRAGETQYF	TGTGCCAGCAGCCCCTACAGGGCGGGGGAGACCCAGTACTTC
few	TRBD1	TRBJ2-7	TRBV20-1	CSARVTGTGADEQYF	TGCAGTGCTAGGGTAACCGGGACAGGGGCGGACGAGCAGTACTTC